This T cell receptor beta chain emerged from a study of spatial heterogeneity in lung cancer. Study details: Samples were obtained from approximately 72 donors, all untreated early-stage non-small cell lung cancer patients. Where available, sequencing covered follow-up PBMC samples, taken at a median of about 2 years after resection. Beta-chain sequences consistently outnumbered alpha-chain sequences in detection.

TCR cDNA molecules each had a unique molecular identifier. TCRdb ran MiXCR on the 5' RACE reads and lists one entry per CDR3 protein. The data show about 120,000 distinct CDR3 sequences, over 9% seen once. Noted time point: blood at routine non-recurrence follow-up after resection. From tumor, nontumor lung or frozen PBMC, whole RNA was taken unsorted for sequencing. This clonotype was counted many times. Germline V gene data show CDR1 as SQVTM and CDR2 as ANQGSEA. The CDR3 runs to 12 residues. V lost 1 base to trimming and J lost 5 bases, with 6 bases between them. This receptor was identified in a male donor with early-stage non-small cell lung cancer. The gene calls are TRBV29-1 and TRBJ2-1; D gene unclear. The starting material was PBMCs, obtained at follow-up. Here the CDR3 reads CSVEAWDNEQFF. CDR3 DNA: TGCAGCGTTGAAGCGTGGGACAATGAGCAGTTCTTC.